This is a list of T cell receptor beta chains from one sample in a study of shared clonotypes between healthy human individuals. Method: immunoSEQ multiplex PCR; TCRdb's copy keeps in-frame clones and lacks some. In the table there are roughly 2,000,000 clones, 90% to 95% of which are singletons. Sequences were obtained from naive CD8+ T cells from PBMCs. The receptor set was obtained from a man aged 18-30 years in good health. Some clones in this sample may be carry-over from other donors' samples. CDR3s include the opening cysteine and the closing phenylalanine or tryptophan. Fields, in order: CDR3 DNA, CDR3 protein, J gene, clone size, D gene, V gene. D genes are given only for firm matches. Size is stated for part of the rows, as once, few or many counts, or as a class when the clone is expanded.

CDR3nt: TGTGCCATCAGTGATAGGACAGCCTATGGCTACACCTTC
CDR3aa: CAISDRTAYGYTF
j_gene: TRBJ1-2
abundance: NA
d_gene: NA
v_gene: TRBV10-3

CDR3nt: TGTGCCAGCAGTTACTCCGGACAGACATCCTACTACGAGCAGTACTTC
CDR3aa: CASSYSGQTSYYEQYF
j_gene: TRBJ2-7
abundance: NA
d_gene: NA
v_gene: TRBV6-5

CDR3nt: TGCAGCGTTGTAGGGGACTATGGCTACACCTTC
CDR3aa: CSVVGDYGYTF
j_gene: TRBJ1-2
abundance: NA
d_gene: NA
v_gene: TRBV29-1

CDR3nt: TGCGCCAGCAGCCAAGATAGAAGAAAAGCGAACACTGAAGCTTTCTTT
CDR3aa: CASSQDRRKANTEAFF
j_gene: TRBJ1-1
abundance: NA
d_gene: NA
v_gene: TRBV4-1

CDR3nt: TGTGCCAGTAGTACTCGAACAGGGGGCGCGGACTATGGCTACACCTTC
CDR3aa: CASSTRTGGADYGYTF
j_gene: TRBJ1-2
abundance: NA
d_gene: TRBD1
v_gene: TRBV19

CDR3nt: TGTGCCAGCAGCTTGACACCGGGACTAGCGGGAGATGAGCAGTTCTTC
CDR3aa: CASSLTPGLAGDEQFF
j_gene: TRBJ2-1
abundance: NA
d_gene: TRBD2
v_gene: TRBV5-4

CDR3nt: TGCGCCAGCAGCCAAGGACCCCGGGGATCCTCTGGAAACACCATATATTTT
CDR3aa: CASSQGPRGSSGNTIYF
j_gene: TRBJ1-3
abundance: NA
d_gene: NA
v_gene: TRBV4-3

CDR3nt: TGCGCCAGCAGCCAACCAAACGCTCTAGCTGGGTATAACACCGGGGAGCTGTTTTTT
CDR3aa: CASSQPNALAGYNTGELFF
j_gene: TRBJ2-2
abundance: once
d_gene: NA
v_gene: TRBV4-1

CDR3nt: TGTGCCAGCAGCATACACCCCAGAGGCTATGGCTACACCTTC
CDR3aa: CASSIHPRGYGYTF
j_gene: TRBJ1-2
abundance: NA
d_gene: NA
v_gene: TRBV13

CDR3nt: TGTGCCTGGAGTTTTGGACAGGGGACCGGGGAGCTGTTTTTT
CDR3aa: CAWSFGQGTGELFF
j_gene: TRBJ2-2
abundance: NA
d_gene: TRBD1
v_gene: TRBV30

CDR3nt: TGCGCCAGCAGCTTGGCCAGGGCGGCTAGCGGGAGAGTAGCCAAAAACATTCAGTACTTC
CDR3aa: CASSLARAASGRVAKNIQYF
j_gene: TRBJ2-4
abundance: once
d_gene: TRBD2
v_gene: TRBV5-1

CDR3nt: TGTGCCAGCAGCTTAGCCGGGACAGTATACGAGCAGTACTTC
CDR3aa: CASSLAGTVYEQYF
j_gene: TRBJ2-7
abundance: NA
d_gene: TRBD1
v_gene: TRBV7-2

CDR3nt: TGCAGCGTGGAAACACCCGGGGGGGCCTACGAGCAGTACTTC
CDR3aa: CSVETPGGAYEQYF
j_gene: TRBJ2-7
abundance: NA
d_gene: TRBD2
v_gene: TRBV29-1

CDR3nt: TGTGCCAGCAGTTTAGGGGCAAACACTGAAGCTTTCTTT
CDR3aa: CASSLGANTEAFF
j_gene: TRBJ1-1
abundance: NA
d_gene: NA
v_gene: TRBV27

CDR3nt: TGTGCCAGCAGCCCCTCGTACCGGGAGGGGCAGATGGGCGGAAATCGGGGGAATCAGCCCCAGCATTTT
CDR3aa: CASSPSYREGQMGGNRGNQPQHF
j_gene: TRBJ1-5
abundance: NA
d_gene: NA
v_gene: TRBV14

CDR3nt: TGTGCCAGCAGCCGCCGGGACACCGCGGCAGGCTACACCTTC
CDR3aa: CASSRRDTAAGYTF
j_gene: TRBJ1-2
abundance: NA
d_gene: NA
v_gene: TRBV14

CDR3nt: TGTGCCCGCAGGACTAGCGGGAGTCATGAGCAGTTCTTC
CDR3aa: CARRTSGSHEQFF
j_gene: TRBJ2-1
abundance: NA
d_gene: TRBD2
v_gene: TRBV2

CDR3nt: TGTGCCAGCAGTTTAAGGGTCCCTAACTCTGGAAACACCATATATTTT
CDR3aa: CASSLRVPNSGNTIYF
j_gene: TRBJ1-3
abundance: NA
d_gene: NA
v_gene: TRBV27

CDR3nt: TGTGCCAGCAGTTTTAATCAGGGAGCCTACGAGCAGTACTTC
CDR3aa: CASSFNQGAYEQYF
j_gene: TRBJ2-7
abundance: NA
d_gene: NA
v_gene: TRBV28

CDR3nt: TGTGCCAGCACCCCGGTGGTTAAATACAACACCGGGGAGCTGTTTTTT
CDR3aa: CASTPVVKYNTGELFF
j_gene: TRBJ2-2
abundance: NA
d_gene: NA
v_gene: TRBV28

CDR3nt: TGTGCCAGCAGTGCGGGGAGGACCTACGAGCAGTACTTC
CDR3aa: CASSAGRTYEQYF
j_gene: TRBJ2-7
abundance: NA
d_gene: NA
v_gene: TRBV27

CDR3nt: TGTGCCAGCATCTCGACTGTGAACACCGGGGAGCTGTTTTTT
CDR3aa: CASISTVNTGELFF
j_gene: TRBJ2-2
abundance: NA
d_gene: NA
v_gene: TRBV28

CDR3nt: TGTGCCAGCAGCCCCCCCAGGGGTAGCGCGAGATCCTACGAGCAGTACTTC
CDR3aa: CASSPPRGSARSYEQYF
j_gene: TRBJ2-7
abundance: NA
d_gene: NA
v_gene: TRBV7-9

CDR3nt: TGTGCCAGCAGCTCTATCGACGGGAGGTGGGAGACCCAGTACTTC
CDR3aa: CASSSIDGRWETQYF
j_gene: TRBJ2-5
abundance: NA
d_gene: TRBD2
v_gene: TRBV7-2

CDR3nt: TGTGCCAGCAGCCACCCGGCGATCACAGATACGCAGTATTTT
CDR3aa: CASSHPAITDTQYF
j_gene: TRBJ2-3
abundance: NA
d_gene: NA
v_gene: TRBV7-9

CDR3nt: TGTGCCATCAGGGATGGGGCGGGCTACGAGCAGTACTTC
CDR3aa: CAIRDGAGYEQYF
j_gene: TRBJ2-7
abundance: NA
d_gene: NA
v_gene: TRBV10-3

CDR3nt: TGTGCCAGCAGTTACCGGGCCACAGATACGCAGTATTTT
CDR3aa: CASSYRATDTQYF
j_gene: TRBJ2-3
abundance: NA
d_gene: NA
v_gene: TRBV6-6

CDR3nt: TGTGCCAGCATGGTTAGGGCAACACAAGAGACCCAGTACTTC
CDR3aa: CASMVRATQETQYF
j_gene: TRBJ2-5
abundance: NA
d_gene: NA
v_gene: TRBV27

CDR3nt: TGCGCCAGCAGCTGGGCGTTGCGGGCCAATGAGCAGTTCTTC
CDR3aa: CASSWALRANEQFF
j_gene: TRBJ2-1
abundance: NA
d_gene: NA
v_gene: TRBV5-1

CDR3nt: TGTGCCAGCAGTCCCCTGCCGGGACAGGGGGTCGATGGCTACACCTTC
CDR3aa: CASSPLPGQGVDGYTF
j_gene: TRBJ1-2
abundance: few
d_gene: TRBD1
v_gene: TRBV27

CDR3nt: TGTGCCAGCAGCGCCGGGGCATCTAACTATGGCTACACCTTC
CDR3aa: CASSAGASNYGYTF
j_gene: TRBJ1-2
abundance: NA
d_gene: NA
v_gene: TRBV9

CDR3nt: TGTGCCAGCAGTGAATTTACGGGAGGGGGCACAGATACGCAGTATTTT
CDR3aa: CASSEFTGGGTDTQYF
j_gene: TRBJ2-3
abundance: NA
d_gene: TRBD2
v_gene: TRBV6-1

CDR3nt: TGTGCCACCAGCAGGAACAGAAACCAAGAGACCCAGTACTTC
CDR3aa: CATSRNRNQETQYF
j_gene: TRBJ2-5
abundance: NA
d_gene: NA
v_gene: TRBV15

CDR3nt: TGCAGCGTTGAAGACAGTAGCTCCTACGAGCAGTACTTC
CDR3aa: CSVEDSSSYEQYF
j_gene: TRBJ2-7
abundance: NA
d_gene: NA
v_gene: TRBV29-1

CDR3nt: TGTGCCAGCGCACCGGGACAGAGGTCCTACGAGCAGTACTTC
CDR3aa: CASAPGQRSYEQYF
j_gene: TRBJ2-7
abundance: NA
d_gene: TRBD1
v_gene: TRBV9

CDR3nt: TGTGCCAGCAGCCTTGCCTCAGGGGGCACAGATACGCAGTATTTT
CDR3aa: CASSLASGGTDTQYF
j_gene: TRBJ2-3
abundance: NA
d_gene: NA
v_gene: TRBV27

CDR3nt: TGTGCCAGCAGTCAAGACAGGGTCGGGCAGCCCCAGCATTTT
CDR3aa: CASSQDRVGQPQHF
j_gene: TRBJ1-5
abundance: few
d_gene: TRBD1
v_gene: TRBV6-6

CDR3nt: TGTGCCAGCAGCGTACGGCGGACTACCCCCGTTGACACGCAGTATTTT
CDR3aa: CASSVRRTTPVDTQYF
j_gene: TRBJ2-3
abundance: NA
d_gene: NA
v_gene: TRBV9

CDR3nt: TGTGCCAGCAGCTTAGGGGTAGTATATGAAGCTTTCTTT
CDR3aa: CASSLGVVYEAFF
j_gene: TRBJ1-1
abundance: NA
d_gene: NA
v_gene: TRBV5-6

CDR3nt: TGTGCTAGTGGTCCCAACCCTCAGGGTAATAATGGCTACACCTTC
CDR3aa: CASGPNPQGNNGYTF
j_gene: TRBJ1-2
abundance: NA
d_gene: NA
v_gene: TRBV12-5

CDR3nt: TGTGCCACCGTGTTTGTGGAGCAGTTCTTC
CDR3aa: CATVFVEQFF
j_gene: TRBJ2-1
abundance: NA
d_gene: NA
v_gene: TRBV6-1

CDR3nt: TGTGCCAGCAGCACGGGACTAGCAGGAGAGTCCGACGAGCAGTACTTC
CDR3aa: CASSTGLAGESDEQYF
j_gene: TRBJ2-7
abundance: NA
d_gene: TRBD2
v_gene: TRBV5-4

CDR3nt: TGCGCCAGCAGCTTGAGACTAGCGGGACGCGACAATGAGCAGTTCTTC
CDR3aa: CASSLRLAGRDNEQFF
j_gene: TRBJ2-1
abundance: NA
d_gene: TRBD2
v_gene: TRBV5-1

CDR3nt: TGTGCCAGCAGCTGGGGACAGCCCAATGAGCAGTTCTTC
CDR3aa: CASSWGQPNEQFF
j_gene: TRBJ2-1
abundance: NA
d_gene: TRBD1
v_gene: TRBV5-4

CDR3nt: TGTGCCAGCAGCTTAGGGCAGGGAGGCGAGCAGTACTTC
CDR3aa: CASSLGQGGEQYF
j_gene: TRBJ2-7
abundance: NA
d_gene: NA
v_gene: TRBV7-9

CDR3nt: TGCGCCAGCAGCCTTCCACGACCCGGGAGCCCGGACCATCGCTATGGCTACACCTTC
CDR3aa: CASSLPRPGSPDHRYGYTF
j_gene: TRBJ1-2
abundance: NA
d_gene: NA
v_gene: TRBV5-1

CDR3nt: TGTGCCAGCAGCGTAGGCCCCAATGAGCAGTTCTTC
CDR3aa: CASSVGPNEQFF
j_gene: TRBJ2-1
abundance: NA
d_gene: NA
v_gene: TRBV7-9

CDR3nt: TGTGCCAGCTCACCACCGCTACAGGGATATGGCTACACCTTC
CDR3aa: CASSPPLQGYGYTF
j_gene: TRBJ1-2
abundance: NA
d_gene: NA
v_gene: TRBV18

CDR3nt: TGTGCCAGCAGCTCCCCAGATGAGGCCCACGAGCAGTACTTC
CDR3aa: CASSSPDEAHEQYF
j_gene: TRBJ2-7
abundance: NA
d_gene: NA
v_gene: TRBV9

CDR3nt: TGTGCCAGCAGCTTGGGATTGAACACCATATATTTT
CDR3aa: CASSLGLNTIYF
j_gene: TRBJ1-3
abundance: NA
d_gene: NA
v_gene: TRBV11-2

CDR3nt: TGTGCCAGACGAGTTTCGGAGACGAACACCGGGGAGCTGTTTTTT
CDR3aa: CARRVSETNTGELFF
j_gene: TRBJ2-2
abundance: NA
d_gene: NA
v_gene: TRBV2

CDR3nt: TGTGCCAGCAGCCCTTTCCCGGGAGGGCCCGATGAGCAGTTCTTC
CDR3aa: CASSPFPGGPDEQFF
j_gene: TRBJ2-1
abundance: NA
d_gene: TRBD2
v_gene: TRBV7-8

CDR3nt: TGTGCCAGCAGTACCCCCTCTGAAGACTATAACTATGGCTACACCTTC
CDR3aa: CASSTPSEDYNYGYTF
j_gene: TRBJ1-2
abundance: NA
d_gene: NA
v_gene: TRBV28